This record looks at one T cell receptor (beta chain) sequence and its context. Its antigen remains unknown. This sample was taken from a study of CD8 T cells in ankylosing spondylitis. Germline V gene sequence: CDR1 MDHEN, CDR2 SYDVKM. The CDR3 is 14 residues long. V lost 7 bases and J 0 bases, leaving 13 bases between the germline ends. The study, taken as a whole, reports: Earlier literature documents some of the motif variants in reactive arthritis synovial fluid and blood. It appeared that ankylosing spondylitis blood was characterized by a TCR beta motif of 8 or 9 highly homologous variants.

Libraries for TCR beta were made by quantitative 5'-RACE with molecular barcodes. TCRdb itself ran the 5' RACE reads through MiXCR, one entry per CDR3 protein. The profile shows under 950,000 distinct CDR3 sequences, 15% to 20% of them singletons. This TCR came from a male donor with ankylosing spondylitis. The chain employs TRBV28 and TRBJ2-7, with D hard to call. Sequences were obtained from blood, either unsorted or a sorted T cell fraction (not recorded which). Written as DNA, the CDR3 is TGTGCCAGCAAAAGGACCCTTATCTCCTACGAGCAGTACTTC. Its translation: CASKRTLISYEQYF.